Listed here are 26 T cell receptor beta chains from one sample, sequenced in a study of T cells in Graves' hyperthyroidism and ophthalmopathy. Template material for amplifying TCR beta CDR3 regions consisted of RNA transcripts. TCR CDR3 regions were first amplified by RT-PCR with HTBI primers. In TCRdb, the multiplex PCR reads were re-called with MiXCR into one record per CDR3 protein. The table includes 690,000 or so distinct CDR3 sequences, approximately 19% detected once. Sequenced sample: blood. The receptors shown here come from a woman aged 45-59 years with Graves' hyperthyroidism that later progressed to Graves' ophthalmopathy.

This clonotype was observed once. This chain links TRBV7-2 with TRBJ1-3, with a tentative D call TRBD1 (5 bases). The germline V gene has CDR1 SGHTA and CDR2 FQGNSA. The CDR3 length is 15 residues. Trimming left V 1 base short and J 1 base short, with 8 bases between. This CDR3 is CASSLEGLSGNTIYF. The CDR3 bases are TGTGCCAGCAGCTTAGAGGGGTTGTCTGGAAACACCATATATTTT.

This clonotype showed up many times. V and J are TRBV6-1 and TRBJ1-1, with D unclear. The CDR3 consists of 14 residues. Germline V gene sequence: CDR1 MNHNS, CDR2 SASEGT. Trimming shortened V by 10 bases and J by 5 bases, and 20 bases separated the two germline ends. The CDR3 DNA sequence: TGTGCCACCCCTCGGGAGGCCCCGGGGACTGAAGCTTTCTTT. This gives the protein CATPREAPGTEAFF.

This clonotype was picked up many times. This chain joins TRBV20-1 and TRBJ1-1; D unresolved. The CDR3 extends over 16 amino acids. V was cut by 0 bases and J by 6 bases, with 20 bases left in between. Germline lookup yields CDR1 DFQATT and CDR2 SNEGSKA (reference sequence). CDR3 nucleotides: TGCAGTGCTAGAGATATAGGGTCCCCTCCTGGGGCTGAAGCTTTCTTT. Protein sequence: CSARDIGSPPGAEAFF.

Concerning this clonotype: A much larger clone is a single base away; this may be a read error. The V call is TRBV6-2 or TRBV6-3, the J call TRBJ2-3; 12 bases map to TRBD1. The V and J ends lost 4 bases and 4 bases, in that order; junction bases with no gene match: 3. This CDR3 is 15 amino acids long. Germline loops: CDR1 MNHEY, CDR2 SVGEGT. The CDR3 loop is CASSSGTGGADTQYF. The CDR3 DNA follows: TGTGCCAGCAGTTCCGGGACAGGGGGCGCAGATACGCAGTATTTT.

The CDR3 loop is CASSSLRRAGELFF. DNA for the CDR3: TGTGCCAGCAGCTCCCTTAGGAGAGCCGGGGAGCTGTTTTTT. The genes are TRBV13 and TRBJ2-2, with unresolved D. Trimming stripped 4 bases from V and 6 bases from J, with 12 bases between. CDR1 PRHDT and CDR2 FYEKMQ come from the germline V gene (reference sequence). The length of the CDR3 is 14 residues.

This clonotype was recorded at least ten times. This chain connects TRBV4-1 to TRBJ2-7; D gene ambiguous. This CDR3 spans 12 amino acids. Germline CDR1 is MGHRA and CDR2 is YSYEKL. Trimming removed 4 bases from V and 7 bases from J, with 11 bases in between. The CDR3 region has the DNA TGCGCCAGCAGCCGGAACAGAGATGAGCAGTACTTC. This sequence encodes CASSRNRDEQYF.

This rearrangement joins TRBV5-4 to TRBJ1-3, with TRBD1 as a possible D gene (5 bases). The CDR3 consists of 15 residues. V was clipped by 0 bases and J by 2 bases, with 9 bases between them. Germline CDR1 reads SGHNT; CDR2 reads YYREEE (reference sequence). CDR3 coding DNA: TGTGCCAGCAGCTTGGGGAGAGGGGCTGGAAACACCATATATTTT. It yields the protein CASSLGRGAGNTIYF.

This clonotype has at least ten counts. V is TRBV11-2 and J is TRBJ2-1; 15 positions agree with TRBD2. Losses at the gene ends were 5 bases for V and 4 bases for J; bases not matched to a gene: 6. This CDR3 is 17 amino acids long. Germline-derived CDR1 and CDR2 are SGHAT and FQNNGV. CDR3 coding DNA: TGTGCCAGCAGCCCGGGACTAGCGGGGGGCCTTTACAATGAGCAGTTCTTC. Its translation: CASSPGLAGGLYNEQFF.

The genes are TRBV27 and TRBJ2-7, with a tentative D call TRBD1 (5 bases). Germline CDR1 reads MNHEY; CDR2 reads SMNVEV (reference sequence). The CDR3 loop spans 15 amino acids. Trimming left V 6 bases short and J 1 base short, with 16 bases between. The CDR3 sequence: CASSPRASTSYEQYF. CDR3 in DNA: TGTGCCAGCAGCCCCAGGGCATCAACATCCTACGAGCAGTACTTC.

Written as DNA, the CDR3 is TGTGCCAGCAGTGGTTCGGACGGCTACACTGAAGCTTTCTTT. This gives the protein CASSGSDGYTEAFF. This chain uses TRBV6-1 with TRBJ1-1, with D uncertain. Looked up from germline, CDR1 is MNHNS and CDR2 is SASEGT. Between the trimmed V and J ends, which lost 4 bases and 3 bases, there was a span of 12 bases. CDR3 length equals 14 residues.

This clonotype was observed a few times. V usage is TRBV5-5 and J usage is TRBJ1-4; D perhaps matches TRBD1 (5 bases). V lost 6 bases and J lost 7, with 22 bases in between. This CDR3 comprises 16 residues. CDR1 is SGHKS and CDR2 is YYEKEE in the germline V gene (reference sequence). This CDR3 is CASNLFAGEGGEKLFF. The DNA for the CDR3 is TGTGCCAGCAACCTCTTCGCGGGGGAGGGTGGTGAAAAACTGTTTTTT.

The table lists this clonotype with many counts. The chain combines TRBV5-1 with TRBJ2-3; D possibly uses TRBD1 or TRBD2 (5 bases each). The germline V gene encodes CDR1 SGHRS and CDR2 YFSETQ. Between the trimmed V and J ends, which lost 0 bases and 1 base, there was a span of 12 bases. The CDR3 totals 16 residues. The CDR3 reads CASSLDGTGRTDTQYF. As DNA, the CDR3 is TGCGCCAGCAGCTTGGATGGGACGGGGCGCACAGATACGCAGTATTTT.

V gene TRBV29-1 combines with J gene TRBJ1-2, with TRBD1 identical over 9 bases. V gave up 7 bases and J gave up 7 bases; unmatched junction bases: 10. This CDR3 contains 13 residues. Germline V gene data show CDR1 as SQVTM and CDR2 as ANQGSEA. The CDR3 bases are TGCAGCGCCGTGGGACAGGGCGTTCTTGGCTACACCTTC. Protein sequence: CSAVGQGVLGYTF.

In its sample, this clonotype was seen a few times. The chain combines TRBV5-1 with TRBJ2-2; the match to TRBD1 covers 7 bases. Unmatched junction bases numbered 3, after V lost 4 bases and J lost 3 bases. The germline gives CDR1 SGHRS, CDR2 YFSETQ. There are 14 residues in the CDR3. CDR3 DNA sequence: TGCGCCAGCAGCAGGGGGCCCCACACCGGGGAGCTGTTTTTT. Translation: CASSRGPHTGELFF. Variable domain in full (rest from reference TRBV5-1 and TRBJ2-2): KAGVTQTPRYLIKTRGQQVTLSCSPISGHRSVSWYQQTPGQGLQFLFEYFSETQRNKGNFPGRFSGRQFSNSRSEMNVSTLELGDSALYLCASSRGPHTGELFFGEGSRLTVL.

This clonotype was observed a few times. V is TRBV24-1 and J is TRBJ2-7, with D maybe TRBD2 (5 bases). This CDR3 comprises 13 residues. Germline CDR1 is KGHDR and CDR2 is SFDVKD. V dropped 0 bases and J dropped 5 bases, with 7 bases sitting between them. The CDR3 spells CATSDLGRDEQYF. In DNA form, the CDR3 reads TGTGCCACCAGTGATTTGGGGCGGGACGAGCAGTACTTC.

This clonotype has ten or more counts. This rearrangement joins TRBV6-1 to TRBJ1-2, with 7 bases lining up with TRBD1. J was trimmed by 3 bases and V by 2 bases; bases with no gene match: 6. The CDR3 totals 15 residues. Germline loops: CDR1 MNHNS, CDR2 SASEGT. CDR3 nucleotide sequence: TGTGCCAGCAGTGAATACGCAGGGGGGGACTATGGCTACACCTTC. Protein sequence: CASSEYAGGDYGYTF.

V gene TRBV6-5 combines with J gene TRBJ2-7, with 7 bases that match TRBD1. This CDR3 has 12 residues. Trimming removed 5 bases from V and 5 bases from J; junction bases left unmatched: 3. Germline V gene sequence: CDR1 MNHEY, CDR2 SVGAGI. The CDR3 region is CASSIDRDEQYF. The CDR3 DNA sequence: TGTGCCAGCAGTATCGACAGGGACGAGCAGTACTTC.

The chain couples TRBV25-1 to TRBJ1-5, with D tentatively TRBD1 (5 bases). Germline loops: CDR1 MGHDK, CDR2 SYGVNS. The CDR3 is 14 residues long. Deletions cut 2 bases from V and 3 bases from J, with 8 bases between. CDR3 sequence reads: CASSEGTNNQPQHF. In DNA, the CDR3 is TGTGCCAGCAGTGAAGGGACCAACAATCAGCCCCAGCATTTT. Drawing the rest from reference TRBV25-1 and TRBJ1-5, the complete variable domain is EADIYQTPRYLVIGTGKKITLECSQTMGHDKMYWYQQDPGMELHLIHYSYGVNSTEKGDLSSESTVSRIRTEHFPLTLESARPSHTSQYLCASSEGTNNQPQHFGDGTRLSIL.

The chain employs TRBV11-2 and TRBJ2-6, with TRBD1 identical over 8 bases. Trimming took 1 base from V and 1 from J; bases not matched to a gene: 6. There are 18 residues in the CDR3. The germline gives CDR1 SGHAT, CDR2 FQNNGV. CDR3 amino acids: CASSLAGDRWSGANVLTF. CDR3 sequence (DNA): TGTGCCAGCAGCTTAGCTGGGGACAGGTGGTCTGGGGCCAACGTCCTGACTTTC.

The V gene is TRBV27, the J gene TRBJ2-5, with 14 bases fitting TRBD2. The CDR3 is made up of 16 amino acids. CDR1 is MNHEY, CDR2 SMNVEV, per germline (reference sequence). V lost 6 bases to trimming and J lost 5 bases; unmatched junction nucleotides: 8. CDR3 nucleotides: TGTGCCAGCAGCCCTGGGACTAGCGGGAGACGGGAGACCCAGTACTTC. It codes for CASSPGTSGRRETQYF.

Many counts were recorded for this clonotype. The V and J genes are TRBV20-1 and TRBJ2-3; 10 nucleotides agree with TRBD1. This CDR3 is built from 16 residues. The junction had 11 bases not matched to a gene; V was cut back by 5 bases and J by 3 bases. From germline, CDR1 is DFQATT and CDR2 SNEGSKA (reference sequence). The CDR3 is CSALFSGTGATDTQYF. CDR3 coding DNA: TGCAGTGCTCTCTTCTCCGGGACAGGGGCAACAGATACGCAGTATTTT.

The J gene is TRBJ2-2, the V gene TRBV20-1, with D unresolved. The CDR3 loop spans 13 amino acids. Germline V gene lookup returns CDR1 DFQATT and CDR2 SNEGSKA (reference sequence). V was pared by 3 bases and J by 9 bases, with 14 bases between. DNA for the CDR3: TGCAGTGCTAGGAACGAAATCTCACGGGAGCTGTTTTTT. Protein sequence: CSARNEISRELFF.

This clonotype appeared many times. This chain connects TRBV7-2 to TRBJ2-3; perhaps TRBD1 as D (6 bases). Germline assignment: CDR1 SGHTA and CDR2 FQGNSA. V gave up 5 bases and J gave up 4 bases, with 13 bases separating them. The CDR3 spans 14 residues. Here the CDR3 reads CASSTQTGSDTQYF. The DNA of the CDR3 is TGTGCCAGCAGCACTCAAACAGGGTCAGATACGCAGTATTTT.

Note on this clonotype: A much bigger clone sits one base away, suggesting this may be a read error. This sequence joins TRBV12-3 or TRBV12-4 and TRBJ1-2; TRBD1 agrees at 7 bases. This CDR3 spans 15 amino acids. The CDR3 loop reads CAGSPTARTGYGYTF. As DNA, the CDR3 is TGTGCCGGCAGTCCAACCGCCCGGACAGGATATGGCTACACCTTC.

This clonotype was detected many times. The chain links TRBV30 to TRBJ1-2; D may be TRBD1 (5 bases). The CDR3 is 15 residues long. Germline CDR1 and CDR2: GTSNPN and SVGIG (reference sequence). Trimming shortened V by 4 bases and J by 2 bases, and 17 bases separated the two germline ends. CDR3 sequence reads: CAWTGELLPNYGYTF. Written as DNA, the CDR3 is TGTGCCTGGACGGGGGAGCTTTTGCCGAACTATGGCTACACCTTC.

V and J are TRBV5-5 and TRBJ1-2; D not certain. With 4 bases removed from V and 3 bases from J, the gap between germline ends came to 16 bases. Germline V gives CDR1 SGHKS, CDR2 YYEKEE (reference sequence). The CDR3 totals 15 residues. CDR3: CASSAALYVDYGYTF. CDR3 bases: TGTGCCAGCAGCGCCGCACTGTATGTGGACTATGGCTACACCTTC. Complete variable domain (other parts from reference TRBV5-5 and TRBJ1-2): DAGVTQSPTHLIKTRGQQVTLRCSPISGHKSVSWYQQVLGQGPQFIFQYYEKEERGRGNFPDRFSARQFPNYSSELNVNALLLGDSALYLCASSAALYVDYGYTFGSGTRLTVV.